One sample yielded the 21 T cell receptor beta chains listed below, sequenced in a study of T cells in Graves' hyperthyroidism and ophthalmopathy. TCR beta CDR3 regions were amplified from RNA transcripts. TCR CDR3 underwent first-round RT-PCR with the HTBI primer set. In TCRdb, the multiplex PCR reads were re-called with MiXCR into one record per CDR3 protein. Altogether a few hundred thousand distinct CDR3 sequences are present, about 15% being singletons, with the ten largest covering roughly 33%. The sequencing input was blood. The origin of the receptors is a woman between 25 and 40 years old with Graves' hyperthyroidism.

This clonotype showed up just a few times. This chain joins TRBV5-4 and TRBJ2-7, with 7 bases identical to TRBD1. With 4 bases clipped from V and 3 bases from J, the junction kept 10 bases outside the gene matches. The CDR3 totals 15 residues. Germline CDR1 and CDR2: SGHNT and YYREEE (reference sequence). The CDR3 sequence is CASSPLGTENYEQYF. CDR3 coding DNA: TGTGCCAGCAGCCCCCTCGGGACAGAGAACTACGAGCAGTACTTC.

In this sample, this clonotype turned up many times. This rearrangement joins TRBV7-2 to TRBJ2-1; TRBD1 matches 8 bases. The junction had 5 bases not matched to a gene; V was cut back by 5 bases and J by 8 bases. This CDR3 contains 13 residues. Germline V CDR1 and CDR2: SGHTA, FQGNSA. The CDR3 region is CASSPDRGHEQFF. CDR3 DNA sequence: TGTGCCAGCAGCCCAGACAGGGGCCATGAGCAGTTCTTC.

This clonotype has just a few counts. This sequence joins TRBV11-3 and TRBJ2-3, with 12 bases lining up with TRBD1. This CDR3 comprises 16 residues. Per germline, CDR1 SGHNT and CDR2 YENEEA. The junction had 5 bases not matched to a gene; V was cut back by 5 bases and J by 2 bases. The CDR3 region is CASSGGQGATTDTQYF. CDR3 in DNA: TGTGCCAGCAGCGGGGGACAGGGGGCGACCACAGATACGCAGTATTTT.

This clonotype was seen ten or more times. This chain joins TRBV7-9 and TRBJ2-1; possibly TRBD2 for D (5 bases). The CDR3 length is 18 residues. Per germline, CDR1 SEHNR and CDR2 FQNEAQ (reference sequence). V was shortened by 4 bases and J by 0 bases, with 19 bases between the two germline ends. CDR3 DNA: TGTGCCAGCAGCTCGCTTATTGGCGGGCGGGCCTCCTACAATGAGCAGTTCTTC. Translation gives CASSSLIGGRASYNEQFF. The full variable domain, rest sourced from reference TRBV7-9 and TRBJ2-1, is DTGVSQNPRHKITKRGQNVTFRCDPISEHNRLYWYRQTLGQGPEFLTYFQNEAQLEKSRLLSDRFSAERPKGSFSTLEIQRTEQGDSAMYLCASSSLIGGRASYNEQFFGPGTRLTVL.

The chain is built from TRBV6-4 and TRBJ2-6; a possible D gene is TRBD1 (6 bases). This CDR3 is built from 18 residues. CDR1 is MRHNA, CDR2 SNTAGT, per germline. V shed 4 bases and J shed 4 bases, with 20 bases lying between them. CDR3 DNA sequence: TGTGCCAGCAGTGCGCACAGGGTATCCGCAGCCGGGGCCAACGTCCTGACTTTC. Its protein is CASSAHRVSAAGANVLTF.

V and J are TRBV2 and TRBJ2-1, with 8 bases fitting TRBD1. V was pared by 6 bases and J by 9 bases, with 10 bases of the junction left unmatched. The CDR3 is made up of 14 amino acids. From germline, CDR1 is SNHLY and CDR2 FYNNEI. The CDR3: CASSDPTGAVEQFF. CDR3 nucleotide sequence: TGTGCCAGCAGCGACCCGACAGGGGCAGTTGAGCAGTTCTTC. The variable domain in full, completed from reference TRBV2 and TRBJ2-1, reads EPEVTQTPSHQVTQMGQEVILRCVPISNHLYFYWYRQILGQKVEFLVSFYNNEISEKSEIFDDQFSVERPDGSNFTLKIRSTKLEDSAMYFCASSDPTGAVEQFFGPGTRLTVL.

This clonotype was counted many times. This chain links TRBV3-1 with TRBJ2-5; D assignment may be TRBD1 or TRBD2 (5 bases each). V was cut by 4 bases and J by 5 bases, with 11 bases left in between. CDR1 LGHDT and CDR2 YNNKEL come from the germline V gene (reference sequence). This CDR3 has 13 amino acids. The CDR3 spells CASSPRGTETQYF. In DNA form, the CDR3 reads TGTGCCAGCAGCCCTCGAGGGACGGAGACCCAGTACTTC.

The CDR3 region has the DNA TGTGCCACCAGTTTCCCGGGAGGCGAAACCGGGGAGCTGTTTTTT. It specifies CATSFPGGETGELFF. The chain has TRBV24-1 and TRBJ2-2, with TRBD2 matching 7 bases. Germline V lookup: CDR1 KGHDR, CDR2 SFDVKD. The CDR3 loop spans 15 amino acids. V was pared by 6 bases and J by 5 bases, with 8 bases of the junction left unmatched.

Written as DNA, the CDR3 is TGTGCCAGCCAGCAGGGACTAGCGGGACCCGGGGAGCTGTTTTTT. This translates into CASQQGLAGPGELFF. J is TRBJ2-2 and V is TRBV6-1; TRBD2 matches at 13 bases. Germline loops: CDR1 MNHNS, CDR2 SASEGT. The CDR3 consists of 15 residues. V lost 8 bases to trimming and J lost 6 bases; unmatched junction nucleotides: 6.

This clonotype showed up many times. The chain carries TRBV15 and TRBJ2-1; 11 bases agree with TRBD2. From germline, CDR1 is LNHNV and CDR2 YYDKDF (reference sequence). V trimming: 3 bases; J trimming: 4 bases; junction bases outside the gene matches: 8. The CDR3 is 17 residues long. The CDR3 is CATSSSGRASIYNEQFF. CDR3 bases: TGTGCCACCAGCAGTAGCGGGAGGGCTTCAATATACAATGAGCAGTTCTTC.

Many counts were recorded for this clonotype. The DNA for the CDR3 is TGTGCCAGCAGTCCCTGGGGCGGGGGGGATACGCAGTATTTT. Protein product: CASSPWGGGDTQYF. This chain joins TRBV6-1 and TRBJ2-3, with 8 bases matching TRBD2. The CDR3 is 14 residues long. Looked up from germline, CDR1 is MNHNS and CDR2 is SASEGT. The J segment lost 6 bases and the V segment lost 5 bases, leaving 7 bases of the junction unmatched.

The gene calls are TRBV5-8 and TRBJ2-1, with D possibly matching TRBD1 (5 bases). The CDR3 contains 16 residues. Germline-derived CDR1 and CDR2 are SGHTS and YDEGEE. Trimming pared 4 bases from V and 0 bases from J, leaving 14 bases between. CDR3 nucleotide sequence: TGTGCCAGCAGCCCCGTACAGGTGAGCTCCTACAATGAGCAGTTCTTC. It encodes CASSPVQVSSYNEQFF.

Only a few counts were recorded for this clonotype. The V call is TRBV9, the J call TRBJ2-3; TRBD1 might be the D (6 bases). V was pared by 3 bases and J by 4 bases, with 18 bases between. Germline CDR1 is SGDLS and CDR2 is YYNGEE. The CDR3 has 16 amino acids. The CDR3, as DNA: TGTGCCAGCAGCGCCGACCTCAGGGGATCGGCAGATACGCAGTATTTT. It is translated as CASSADLRGSADTQYF.

The chain links TRBV28 to TRBJ1-4; 9 nucleotides align to TRBD1. The CDR3 is made up of 14 amino acids. Germline V gives CDR1 MDHEN, CDR2 SYDVKM. The V segment lost 4 bases and the J segment 7 bases; nucleotides outside the gene matches: 4. Here the CDR3 reads CASSSPTGGEKLFF. The DNA of the CDR3 is TGTGCCAGCAGTTCCCCGACAGGGGGTGAAAAACTGTTTTTT.

This clonotype was picked up many times. This chain uses TRBV11-2 with TRBJ1-1, with D maybe TRBD1 (5 bases). The CDR3 covers 14 residues. Germline V CDR1 and CDR2: SGHAT, FQNNGV. V lost 0 bases and J lost 6, with 11 bases in between. The CDR3 coding sequence is TGTGCCAGCAGCTTAGAACGACAGTCCGCTGAAGCTTTCTTT. Residues: CASSLERQSAEAFF.

This clonotype was seen only a few times. One end of the junction is discordant with germline, which a read error may explain. The chain is built from TRBV5-1 and TRBJ2-6; 9 bases are shared with TRBD1. The CDR3 loop spans 20 amino acids. Germline CDR1 and CDR2: SGHRS and YFSETQ. This chain's CDR3 is CASSLVPPGTGPSGANVLTF. In nucleotides, the CDR3 is TGTGCCAGCAGCTTGGTGCCACCCGGGACAGGGCCATCTGGGGCCAACGTCCTGACTTTC.

This clonotype has just a few counts. The chain is built from TRBV20-1 and TRBJ2-1, with 14 bases fitting TRBD2. The CDR3 loop spans 16 amino acids. Germline trimming cut 3 bases from V and 9 bases from J; bases unmatched to any gene: 10. Germline CDR1 and CDR2: DFQATT and SNEGSKA (reference sequence). Here the CDR3 reads CSASVLGLAGVSEQFF. CDR3 coding DNA: TGCAGTGCTAGCGTGTTGGGACTAGCGGGAGTTAGTGAGCAGTTCTTC.

This clonotype was observed many times. J is TRBJ2-3 and V is TRBV6-2 or TRBV6-3; 8 bases are shared with TRBD2. CDR1 is MNHEY and CDR2 is SVGEGT in the germline V gene. After removal of 2 bases from V and 6 bases from J, the junction contained 10 bases not matched to a gene. The CDR3 spans 16 residues. DNA of the CDR3: TGTGCCAGCAGTTACCCATCGGGAGGGGTCTGGGATACGCAGTATTTT. This translates into CASSYPSGGVWDTQYF.

This clonotype has a handful of counts. The chain couples TRBV15 to TRBJ2-7; D gene uncertain. Trimming removed 0 bases at V and 5 bases at J, with 11 bases between. This CDR3 comprises 14 residues. Germline-derived CDR1 and CDR2 are LNHNV and YYDKDF (reference sequence). The DNA of the CDR3 is TGTGCCACCAGCAGAGATCGAACGGGTCACGAGCAGTACTTC. Protein: CATSRDRTGHEQYF.

In nucleotides, the CDR3 is TGTGCCAGCAGCCCGGCGGAGCACCACGAGCAGTACTTC. This gives the protein CASSPAEHHEQYF. The chain is built from TRBV6-1 and TRBJ2-7; D unresolved. With 6 bases removed from V and 5 bases from J, the gap between germline ends came to 14 bases. From germline, CDR1 is MNHNS and CDR2 SASEGT. This CDR3 region has 13 residues.

This clonotype occurred many times. The rearrangement uses TRBV7-3 and TRBJ2-5; D might be TRBD2 (6 bases). CDR1 is SGHTA, CDR2 FQGTGA, per germline. The CDR3 totals 16 residues. The ends were cut back, 1 base at V and 5 bases at J, with 17 bases in the middle. The CDR3 coding sequence is TGTGCCAGCAGCTTAAATGAGGGGAGCGGGTACGAGACCCAGTACTTC. It translates to CASSLNEGSGYETQYF.